This T cell receptor (beta chain) was sequenced during a study of radiation and T cells in renal cell carcinoma. Generated by immunoSEQ multiplex PCR, the TCRdb table keeps only in-frame clones and is missing some. The sample includes 150,000 or so clones, roughly 90% of them seen just once. The time point denotes: baseline pretreatment blood. The treatment was: 15 Gy SBRT to primary tumor, nephrectomy 4 weeks later. Radiation-treated patients gave blood at baseline, week 2 and week 4. Clear cell pathology was present in this patient's renal cell carcinoma. The germline CDR1 and CDR2 sequences are LGHNA and YSLEER. The CDR3 runs 12 residues. Trimming pared 3 bases from V and 7 bases from J, leaving 8 bases between.

The material was blood, obtained from a patient whose treatment included radiotherapy and nephrectomy. This sequence was found in a woman in her seventies with renal cell carcinoma. The chain combines TRBV4-3 with TRBJ2-3, with D possibly being TRBD2 (6 bases). Here the CDR3 reads CASSQGGYTQYF. The CDR3 bases are TGCGCCAGCAGCCAGGGGGGTTATACGCAGTATTTT.